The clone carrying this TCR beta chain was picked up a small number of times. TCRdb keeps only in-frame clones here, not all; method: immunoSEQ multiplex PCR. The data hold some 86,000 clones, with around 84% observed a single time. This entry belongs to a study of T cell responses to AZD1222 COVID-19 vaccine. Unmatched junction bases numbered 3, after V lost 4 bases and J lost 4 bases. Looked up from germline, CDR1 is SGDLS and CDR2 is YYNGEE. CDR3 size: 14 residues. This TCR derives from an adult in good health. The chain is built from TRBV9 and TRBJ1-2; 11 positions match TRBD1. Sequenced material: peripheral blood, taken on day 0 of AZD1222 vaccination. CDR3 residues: CASSFGQGAYGYTF. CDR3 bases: TGTGCCAGCAGCTTTGGACAGGGGGCCTATGGCTACACCTTC.